The T cell receptor beta chain described here comes from a study of OX40 agonist ivuxolimab in advanced cancers. Comment on this clone: The antigen is unknown.

The germline V and J ends were trimmed by 3 bases and 3 bases, with 11 bases remaining between them. The CDR3 is made up of 15 amino acids. Germline-derived CDR1 and CDR2 are MNHNY and SVGAGI (reference sequence). Assay: immunoSEQ multiplex PCR; the TCRdb copy retains only in-frame clones and omits some. The sample lists around 70,000 clones; over 80% were seen once. Study-wide results and limits: Compared with others, partial responders at 0.1-3.0 mg/kg displayed clonal expansion among the lowest.

The sequencing here drew on CD4+ or CD8+ T cells sorted from blood, taken in a trial of the OX40 agonist ivuxolimab. This sequence joins TRBV6-6 and TRBJ1-4; D ambiguous. The TCR was taken from an adult with an advanced solid tumor such as melanoma, head and neck, liver or kidney cancer. The CDR3 here is CASSYQLESNEKLFF. The CDR3 DNA reads TGTGCCAGCAGTTATCAACTGGAATCTAATGAAAAACTGTTTTTT.